The text below deals with one T cell receptor beta chain. The data were produced by immunoSEQ multiplex PCR, yet TCRdb's version contains in-frame clones alone and is incomplete. The repertoire has 70,000 to 80,000 clones, roughly 80% of them found once; the top ten carry 4.6%. The data belong to a study of OX40 agonist ivuxolimab in advanced cancers. Study context: Prior checkpoint blockade (anti-PD-1, anti-PD-L1 or anti-CTLA-4) was permitted; under 50% had it.

The V gene end was trimmed by 2 bases and the J gene end by 0 bases; junction bases not matched to a gene: 5. Germline assignment: CDR1 MNHEY and CDR2 SVGAGI. This CDR3 contains 16 residues. Specimen: CD4+ or CD8+ T cells sorted from blood, collected in a trial of the OX40 agonist ivuxolimab. V and J are TRBV6-5 and TRBJ2-7; 9 bases are a match to TRBD2. The clonotype originates from an adult with an advanced solid tumor such as melanoma, head and neck, liver or kidney cancer. CDR3 sequence reads: CASSYESGGTSYEQYF. CDR3 bases: TGTGCCAGCAGTTACGAGAGCGGGGGGACCTCCTACGAGCAGTACTTC.